Sequencing of this T cell receptor beta chain was carried out in a study of T cell responses to AZD1222 COVID-19 vaccine. Germline V gives CDR1 SQVTM, CDR2 ANQGSEA. This CDR3 is built from 12 residues. V was cut by 4 bases and J by 3 bases, with 9 bases left in between. Measured with immunoSEQ multiplex PCR; TCRdb has only the in-frame clones, and not every one. The data hold over 150,000 clones, with roughly 89% observed a single time. This receptor was obtained from an adult in good health. V is TRBV29-1 and J is TRBJ1-1; D is possibly TRBD1 (5 bases). Sequencing used peripheral blood, obtained on day 0 of AZD1222 vaccination. The CDR3 is CSVARVDTEAFF. CDR3 DNA: TGCAGCGTTGCCAGGGTGGACACTGAAGCTTTCTTT.